This T cell receptor beta chain comes out of a study of blood T cell repertoires in COVID-19. Across the whole study: There were acute and convalescent COVID-19 samples, and they came from the United States, Italy and Spain. In each case, the material was cDNA or gDNA derived from T cells, B-cell-depleted T cells, or PBMCs.

Per the authors' pipeline: Amplifying reference gene primers gave estimates of nucleated cell counts. Clones were sequenced by immunoSEQ multiplex PCR, and TCRdb holds only the in-frame ones, with some missing. V and J calls and clone size are copied from that table; D and trimming were computed from the DNA. The data contain fewer than 400,000 clones, 85% of them singletons. In the case of this clone: Other DNA sequences from this sample encode an identical CDR3 as well.

The clonotype comes from a young woman with acute or convalescent COVID-19. Sequencing was performed on peripheral blood.

The DNA of the CDR3 is TGCGCCAGCAGCTTGGACGGTAATCAGCCCCAGCATTTT. It codes for CASSLDGNQPQHF. V usage is TRBV5-1 and J usage is TRBJ1-5; D call uncertain. CDR3 length: 13 residues. Germline CDR1 reads SGHRS; CDR2 reads YFSETQ. V was cut by 0 bases and J by 4 bases, with 5 bases left in between.